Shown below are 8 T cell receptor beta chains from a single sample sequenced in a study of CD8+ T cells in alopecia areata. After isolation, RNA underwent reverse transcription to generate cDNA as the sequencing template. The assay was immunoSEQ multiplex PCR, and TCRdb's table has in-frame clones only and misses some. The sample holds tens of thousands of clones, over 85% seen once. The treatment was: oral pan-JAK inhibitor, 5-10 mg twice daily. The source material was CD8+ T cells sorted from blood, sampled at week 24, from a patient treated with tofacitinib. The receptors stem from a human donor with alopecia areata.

The CDR3 here is CASSSARDRLNYEQYF. As DNA, the CDR3 is TGTGCCAGCAGCTCGGCTCGGGACAGATTGAACTACGAGCAGTACTTC. The chain couples TRBV7-9 to TRBJ2-7; 7 bases are a match to TRBD1. Germline V gene data show CDR1 as SEHNR and CDR2 as FQNEAQ (reference sequence). This CDR3 spans 16 amino acids. The J segment lost 3 bases and the V segment lost 4 bases, leaving 12 bases of the junction unmatched.

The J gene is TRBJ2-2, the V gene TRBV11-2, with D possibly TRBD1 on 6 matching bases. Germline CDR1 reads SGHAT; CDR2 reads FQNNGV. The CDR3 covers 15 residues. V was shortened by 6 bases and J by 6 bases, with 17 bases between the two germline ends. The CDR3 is CASSLGQLFPGELFF. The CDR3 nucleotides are TGTGCCAGCAGTCTAGGACAGCTTTTTCCCGGGGAGCTGTTTTTT.

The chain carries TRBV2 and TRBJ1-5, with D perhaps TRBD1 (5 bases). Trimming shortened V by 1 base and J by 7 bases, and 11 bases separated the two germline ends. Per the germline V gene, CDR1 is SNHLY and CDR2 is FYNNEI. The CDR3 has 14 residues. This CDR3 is CASSEGREGQPQHF. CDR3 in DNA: TGTGCCAGCAGTGAAGGTCGGGAGGGGCAGCCCCAGCATTTT.

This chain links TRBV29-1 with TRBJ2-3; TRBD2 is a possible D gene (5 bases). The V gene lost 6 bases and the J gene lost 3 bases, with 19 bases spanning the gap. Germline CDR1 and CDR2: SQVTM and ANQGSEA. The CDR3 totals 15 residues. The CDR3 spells CSVPMDSWRTDTQYF. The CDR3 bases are TGCAGCGTCCCCATGGACTCCTGGAGGACAGATACGCAGTATTTT.

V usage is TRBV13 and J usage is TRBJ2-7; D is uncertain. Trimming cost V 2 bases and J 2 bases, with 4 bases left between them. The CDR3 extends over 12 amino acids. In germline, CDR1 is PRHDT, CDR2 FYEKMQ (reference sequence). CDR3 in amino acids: CASSLYPYEQYF. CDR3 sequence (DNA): TGTGCCAGCAGCTTATATCCCTACGAGCAGTACTTC.

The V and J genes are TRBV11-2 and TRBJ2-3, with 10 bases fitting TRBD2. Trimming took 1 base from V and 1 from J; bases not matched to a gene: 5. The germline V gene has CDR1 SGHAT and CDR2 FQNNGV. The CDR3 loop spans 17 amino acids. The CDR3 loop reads CASSLGSLAGGTDTQYF. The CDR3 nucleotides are TGTGCCAGCAGCTTAGGGTCCCTAGCGGGGGGCACAGATACGCAGTATTTT. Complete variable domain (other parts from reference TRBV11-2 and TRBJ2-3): EAGVAQSPRYKIIEKRQSVAFWCNPISGHATLYWYQQILGQGPKLLIQFQNNGVVDDSQLPKDRFSAERLKGVDSTLKIQPAKLEDSAVYLCASSLGSLAGGTDTQYFGPGTRLTVL.

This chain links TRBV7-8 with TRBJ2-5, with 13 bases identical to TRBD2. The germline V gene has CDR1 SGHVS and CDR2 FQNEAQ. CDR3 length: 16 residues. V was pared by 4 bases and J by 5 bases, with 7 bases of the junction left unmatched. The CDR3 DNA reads TGTGCCAGCAGCTCCATTGGGACTAGCGGGGTGGAGACCCAGTACTTC. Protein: CASSSIGTSGVETQYF.

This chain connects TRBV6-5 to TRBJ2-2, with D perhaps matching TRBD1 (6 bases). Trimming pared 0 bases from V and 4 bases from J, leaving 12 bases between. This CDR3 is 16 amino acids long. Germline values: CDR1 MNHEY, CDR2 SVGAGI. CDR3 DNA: TGTGCCAGCAGTTACTCGAGGGACACCGGCACCGGGGAGCTGTTTTTT. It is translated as CASSYSRDTGTGELFF.